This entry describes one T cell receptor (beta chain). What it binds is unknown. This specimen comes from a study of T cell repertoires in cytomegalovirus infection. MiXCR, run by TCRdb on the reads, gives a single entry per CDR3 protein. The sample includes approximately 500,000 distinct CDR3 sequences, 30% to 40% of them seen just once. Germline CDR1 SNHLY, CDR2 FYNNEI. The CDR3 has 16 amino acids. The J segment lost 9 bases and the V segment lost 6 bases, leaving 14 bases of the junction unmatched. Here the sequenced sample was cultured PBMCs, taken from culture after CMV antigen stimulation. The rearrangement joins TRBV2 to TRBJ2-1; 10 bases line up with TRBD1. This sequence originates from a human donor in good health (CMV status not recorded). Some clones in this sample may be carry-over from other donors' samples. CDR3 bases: TGTGCCAGCAGCACCTCAGGGACAGGGGTATTTGCTGAGCAGTTCTTC. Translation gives CASSTSGTGVFAEQFF.